The clone carrying this T cell receptor (beta chain) showed up many times. The CDR3 covers 14 residues. Germline V gives CDR1 SGHNT, CDR2 YENEEA. Between the trimmed V and J ends, which lost 5 bases and 6 bases, there was a span of 14 bases. The authors deemed Graves' hyperthyroidism stable absent ophthalmopathy progression within 18 months. RNA transcripts were the template for amplifying TCR beta CDR3 regions. TCR CDR3 underwent first-round RT-PCR with the HTBI primer set. One entry per CDR3 protein results from TCRdb running MiXCR on the multiplex PCR reads. Of about 700,000 distinct CDR3 sequences listed, about 14% were seen once; the top ten hold roughly 10%. The data derive from a study of T cells in Graves' hyperthyroidism and ophthalmopathy.

Sequenced input: blood. V gene TRBV11-3 combines with J gene TRBJ2-1, with unresolved D. The sequence came from a woman aged 18-30 years with Graves' hyperthyroidism. The CDR3 DNA reads as TGTGCCAGCAGCCCCGGATACGCTCTCAATGAGCAGTTCTTC. It codes for CASSPGYALNEQFF.